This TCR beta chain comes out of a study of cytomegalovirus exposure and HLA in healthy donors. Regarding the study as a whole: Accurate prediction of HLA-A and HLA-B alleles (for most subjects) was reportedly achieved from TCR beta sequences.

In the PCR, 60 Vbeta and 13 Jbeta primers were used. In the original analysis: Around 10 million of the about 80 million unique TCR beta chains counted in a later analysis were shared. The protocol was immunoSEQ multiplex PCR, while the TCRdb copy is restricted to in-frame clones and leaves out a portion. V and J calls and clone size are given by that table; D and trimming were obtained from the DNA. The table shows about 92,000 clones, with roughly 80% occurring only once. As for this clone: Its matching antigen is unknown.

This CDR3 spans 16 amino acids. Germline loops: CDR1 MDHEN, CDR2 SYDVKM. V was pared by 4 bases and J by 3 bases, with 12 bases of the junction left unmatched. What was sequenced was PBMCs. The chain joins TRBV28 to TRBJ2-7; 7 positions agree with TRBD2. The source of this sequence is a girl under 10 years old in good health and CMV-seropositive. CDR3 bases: TGTGCCAGCAGTTATGTCCCGGCTAGCGGAGACTACGAGCAGTACTTC. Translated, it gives CASSYVPASGDYEQYF.